The sequence of this T cell receptor beta chain was determined in a study of blood T cell repertoires in COVID-19. V shed 1 base and J 3 bases; nucleotides not matched to a gene: 5. The CDR3 is 16 residues long. The V gene's germline CDR1 is SEHNR and CDR2 FQNEAQ (reference sequence). Assay used: immunoSEQ multiplex PCR; TCRdb lists only in-frame clones, some missing. Of about 150,000 clones in the sample, 79% were seen once. Sequenced sample: PBMCs or T cells enriched from blood (not recorded which). The chain carries TRBV7-9 and TRBJ1-5; TRBD1 matches at 8 bases. This sequence originates from a woman in her sixties or seventies in a cohort exposed to, infected with or recovered from COVID-19 (not recorded which). This chain's CDR3 is CASSLGTGSLNQPQHF. In nucleotides, the CDR3 is TGTGCCAGCAGCTTAGGGACAGGGTCCCTCAATCAGCCCCAGCATTTT.